One and the same sample provided the 14 T cell receptor beta chains below, sequenced in a study of CD8 T cells in ankylosing spondylitis. Overall study results and limits: Ankylosing spondylitis blood appeared to carry a characteristic TCR beta motif of roughly 8 highly homologous variants.

MiXCR, applied by TCRdb to the 5' RACE reads, yields one record per CDR3 protein. The sample lists about 220,000 distinct CDR3 sequences, around 7.9% occurring once. No antigen has been assigned to these receptors. The sample was blood, either unsorted or a sorted T cell fraction (not recorded which). Receptors originate from a male donor with ankylosing spondylitis.

This clonotype was recorded many times. The chain has TRBV5-1 and TRBJ2-1, with a possible D match to TRBD2 (5 bases). V lost 6 bases to trimming and J lost 5 bases, with 12 bases between them. The germline V gene encodes CDR1 SGHRS and CDR2 YFSETQ. This CDR3 is 13 amino acids long. CDR3 in DNA: TGCGCCAGCAAAGGCGCTAGCAACAATGAGCAGTTCTTC. Translating gives CASKGASNNEQFF.

The chain has TRBV7-9 and TRBJ2-2; no clear D gene. The CDR3 is 15 amino acids. Trimming shortened V by 5 bases and J by 4 bases, and 14 bases separated the two germline ends. Germline assignment: CDR1 SEHNR and CDR2 FQNEAQ (reference sequence). The CDR3 is CASSPTLKGTGELFF. CDR3 nucleotide sequence: TGTGCCAGCAGCCCGACTCTAAAGGGCACCGGGGAGCTGTTTTTT.

This clonotype was picked up many times. CDR3 protein: CATSAGPQPQHF. CDR3 bases: TGTGCCACCAGTGCAGGGCCCCAGCCCCAGCATTTT. This chain links TRBV24-1 with TRBJ1-5, with TRBD1 as a possible D gene (5 bases). Germline V gene data show CDR1 as KGHDR and CDR2 as SFDVKD. There are 12 residues in the CDR3. The V end was cut by 5 bases, the J end by 7 bases, with 8 bases between.

This clonotype has ten or more counts. The chain is built from TRBV27 and TRBJ2-3, with 13 bases identical to TRBD2. Germline CDR1 MNHEY, CDR2 SMNVEV (reference sequence). Germline trimming cut 5 bases from V and 4 bases from J; bases unmatched to any gene: 9. The CDR3 spans 17 residues. The CDR3 DNA sequence: TGTGCCAGCAGTCCACTATTACTAGCGGGAGGGTCAGATACGCAGTATTTT. This codes for CASSPLLLAGGSDTQYF.

This clonotype was counted at least ten times. V and J are TRBV7-9 and TRBJ1-1; 9 nucleotides match TRBD1. Losses at the gene ends were 2 bases for V and 2 bases for J; bases not matched to a gene: 3. Germline V gene sequence: CDR1 SEHNR, CDR2 FQNEAQ (reference sequence). The CDR3 runs 15 residues. Written as DNA, the CDR3 is TGTGCCAGCAGCTTAACGGACAGGGGAAACACTGAAGCTTTCTTT. Amino acid sequence: CASSLTDRGNTEAFF.

The rearrangement uses TRBV5-5 and TRBJ2-1; TRBD2 might be the D (6 bases). The CDR3 is 17 residues long. Germline V lookup: CDR1 SGHKS, CDR2 YYEKEE (reference sequence). V was trimmed by 4 bases and J by 7 bases, leaving 24 bases between them. CDR3 DNA sequence: TGTGCCAGCAGCCCAAGGAGGGGAAGGGGAGGTTGGAATGAGCAGTTCTTC. It yields the protein CASSPRRGRGGWNEQFF.

The sample holds many counts of this clonotype. The CDR3 region is CASSRRGGADRETQYF. The CDR3 DNA follows: TGTGCCAGCAGCCGAAGGGGGGGGGCGGATCGAGAGACCCAGTACTTC. The chain couples TRBV28 to TRBJ2-5; tentative D call: TRBD2 (7 bases). The germline CDR1 and CDR2 sequences are MDHEN and SYDVKM. The CDR3 is 16 residues long. Between the trimmed V and J ends, which lost 6 bases and 4 bases, there was a span of 21 bases.

The gene calls are TRBV7-8 and TRBJ2-3; TRBD2 is a possible D gene (5 bases). CDR1 SGHVS and CDR2 FQNEAQ come from the germline V gene. Trimming stripped 4 bases from V and 4 bases from J, with 9 bases between. The CDR3 is made up of 13 amino acids. CDR3 nucleotide sequence: TGTGCCAGCAGCTCCGTACTAGCAGATACGCAGTATTTT. Translated: CASSSVLADTQYF. Using reference TRBV7-8 and TRBJ2-3 for the parts outside the CDR3, the full variable domain is GAGVSQSPRYKVAKRGQDVALRCDPISGHVSLFWYQQALGQGPEFLTYFQNEAQLDKSGLPSDRFFAERPEGSVSTLKIQRTQQEDSAVYLCASSSVLADTQYFGPGTRLTVL.

This clonotype was seen at least ten times. J is TRBJ1-3 and V is TRBV5-6, with a weak D call TRBD1 (5 bases). This CDR3 comprises 17 residues. Germline CDR1 SGHDT, CDR2 YYEEEE. V lost 2 bases and J 0 bases, leaving 15 bases between the germline ends. CDR3 sequence (DNA): TGTGCCAGCAGCTTTGTACAGGAACACCTCTCTGGAAACACCATATATTTT. It is translated as CASSFVQEHLSGNTIYF.

This clonotype was seen many times. The genes are TRBV28 and TRBJ2-7; TRBD1 is a possible D gene (5 bases). In germline, CDR1 is MDHEN, CDR2 SYDVKM. The CDR3 contains 14 residues. The ends were cut back, 3 bases at V and 4 bases at J, with 13 bases in the middle. CDR3 residues: CASSLGRALYEQYF. DNA for the CDR3: TGTGCCAGCAGTTTGGGCAGGGCCTTGTACGAGCAGTACTTC. Using reference TRBV28 and TRBJ2-7 for the parts outside the CDR3, the full variable domain is DVKVTQSSRYLVKRTGEKVFLECVQDMDHENMFWYRQDPGLGLRLIYFSYDVKMKEKGDIPEGYSVSREKKERFSLILESASTNQTSMYLCASSLGRALYEQYFGPGTRLTVT.

The chain uses TRBV18 and TRBJ2-6, with D possibly matching TRBD2 (6 bases). The CDR3 consists of 18 residues. Trimming left V 2 bases short and J 0 bases short, with 14 bases between. Per germline, CDR1 KGHSH and CDR2 LQKENI. CDR3 residues: CASSPEGRGNSGANVLTF. The CDR3 region has the DNA TGTGCCAGCTCACCAGAAGGGCGGGGTAACTCTGGGGCCAACGTCCTGACTTTC.

The rearrangement joins TRBV6-4 to TRBJ2-1; 11 positions agree with TRBD2. This CDR3 has 15 residues. Germline values: CDR1 MRHNA, CDR2 SNTAGT. V dropped 2 bases and J dropped 10; count of bases not matched to a gene: 7. This CDR3 reads CASSDGSGGAWEQFF. The DNA for the CDR3 is TGTGCCAGCAGTGACGGTAGCGGGGGGGCATGGGAGCAGTTCTTC.

Ten or more counts support this clonotype. This chain uses TRBV20-1 with TRBJ2-3, with 9 bases identical to TRBD2. Per germline, CDR1 DFQATT and CDR2 SNEGSKA (reference sequence). The CDR3 consists of 16 residues. V dropped 4 bases and J dropped 4; count of bases not matched to a gene: 12. In DNA, the CDR3 is TGCAGTGCTAAGATTTCAGCGGGAGGAACGGCAGATACGCAGTATTTT. It is translated as CSAKISAGGTADTQYF.

CDR3 amino acids: CASSWRQGDGLGYGYTF. CDR3 DNA sequence: TGTGCCAGCAGCTGGAGACAGGGAGATGGGCTTGGCTATGGCTACACCTTC. V and J are TRBV7-9 and TRBJ1-2; 7 nucleotides align to TRBD1. The V segment lost 4 bases and the J segment 4 bases; nucleotides outside the gene matches: 15. Looked up from germline, CDR1 is SEHNR and CDR2 is FQNEAQ (reference sequence). There are 17 residues in the CDR3.